A single TCR beta chain is shown here with its context. This record comes from a study of cytomegalovirus exposure and HLA in healthy donors. Germline V lookup: CDR1 MGHDK, CDR2 SYGVNS. V lost 4 bases to trimming and J lost 4 bases, with 13 bases between them. The length of the CDR3 is 14 residues. With 60 Vbeta and 13 Jbeta primers, the PCR was carried out. Profiled with immunoSEQ multiplex PCR; TCRdb holds only in-frame clones, not every one. The sample has fewer than 200,000 clones, over 60% seen once. The clonotype originates from a female donor in good health and CMV-seronegative. The sample comprised PBMCs. The chain combines TRBV25-1 with TRBJ2-5; D might be TRBD2 (6 bases). The CDR3 sequence: CASSGFRGIETQYF. The DNA for the CDR3 is TGTGCCAGCAGTGGGTTCCGGGGGATAGAGACCCAGTACTTC. The full variable domain, its missing parts supplied by reference TRBV25-1 and TRBJ2-5, is EADIYQTPRYLVIGTGKKITLECSQTMGHDKMYWYQQDPGMELHLIHYSYGVNSTEKGDLSSESTVSRIRTEHFPLTLESARPSHTSQYLCASSGFRGIETQYFGPGTRLLVL.